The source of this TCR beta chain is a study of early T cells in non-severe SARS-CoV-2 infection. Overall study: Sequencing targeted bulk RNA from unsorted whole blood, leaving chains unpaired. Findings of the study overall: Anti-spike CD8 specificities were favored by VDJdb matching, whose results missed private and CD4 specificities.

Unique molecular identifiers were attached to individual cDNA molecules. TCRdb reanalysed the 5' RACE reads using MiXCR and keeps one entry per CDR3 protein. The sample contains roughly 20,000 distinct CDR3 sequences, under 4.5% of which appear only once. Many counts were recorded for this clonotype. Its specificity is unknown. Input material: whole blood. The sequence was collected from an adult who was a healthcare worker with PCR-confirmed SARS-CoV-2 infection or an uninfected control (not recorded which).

CDR3 coding DNA: TGTGCCAGCAGTTTGACTGGTTCTAATTCACCCCTCCACTTT. Its protein product is CASSLTGSNSPLHF. The chain combines TRBV27 with TRBJ1-6; D is unclear. CDR3 length: 14 amino acids. CDR1 is MNHEY and CDR2 is SMNVEV in the germline V gene (reference sequence). Trimming shortened V by 3 bases and J by 6 bases, and 9 bases separated the two germline ends.